The 29 T cell receptor beta chains below come from one sample, sequenced in a study of blood T cell repertoires in COVID-19. The assay was immunoSEQ multiplex PCR, and TCRdb's table has in-frame clones only and misses some. Of 200,000 to 250,000 clones in the sample, roughly 80% were seen once. Sequenced input: peripheral blood. The source is a man younger than 45 with active or convalescent COVID-19.

Notes on this clone: The same CDR3 also results from other DNA sequences found in this sample. The rearrangement joins TRBV18 to TRBJ1-6; D unclear. The length of the CDR3 is 14 residues. V was cut by 3 bases and J by 5 bases, with 8 bases left in between. Germline-derived CDR1 and CDR2 are KGHSH and LQKENI. For the CDR3, the DNA is TGTGCCAGCTCACCCGACGGAGATAATTCACCCCTCCACTTT. Its translation is CASSPDGDNSPLHF.

The V gene is TRBV28, the J gene TRBJ1-2, with D perhaps TRBD1 (6 bases). This CDR3 comprises 13 residues. From germline, CDR1 is MDHEN and CDR2 SYDVKM. V was shortened by 3 bases and J by 3 bases, with 8 bases between the two germline ends. The CDR3 reads CASSLGADYGYTF. DNA for the CDR3: TGTGCCAGCAGTTTGGGGGCCGACTATGGCTACACCTTC.

The V call is TRBV6-6, the J call TRBJ1-3; a possible D gene is TRBD1 (6 bases). V was clipped by 5 bases and J by 5 bases, with 22 bases between them. Germline-derived CDR1 and CDR2 are MNHNY and SVGAGI (reference sequence). This CDR3 contains 17 residues. The CDR3 sequence is CASSQWRQVLGRNTIYF. The CDR3 bases are TGTGCCAGCAGTCAATGGAGACAGGTTCTCGGCCGAAACACCATATATTTT.

This chain uses TRBV11-2 with TRBJ2-7; the D gene is possibly TRBD2 (5 bases). Trimming left V 1 base short and J 4 bases short, with 5 bases between. Germline V gene sequence: CDR1 SGHAT, CDR2 FQNNGV. This CDR3 has 12 residues. The CDR3 coding sequence is TGTGCCAGCAGCTTAGGGAGGTACGAGCAGTACTTC. Its translation: CASSLGRYEQYF. Full variable domain (outside the CDR3, taken from reference TRBV11-2 and TRBJ2-7): EAGVAQSPRYKIIEKRQSVAFWCNPISGHATLYWYQQILGQGPKLLIQFQNNGVVDDSQLPKDRFSAERLKGVDSTLKIQPAKLEDSAVYLCASSLGRYEQYFGPGTRLTVT.

The rearrangement links TRBV5-6 to TRBJ1-1; 7 nucleotides align to TRBD1. The CDR3 contains 15 residues. J lost 1 base, V lost 4 bases, and 7 bases had no gene match. Germline CDR1 is SGHDT and CDR2 is YYEEEE. The CDR3 here is CASSPTGTANTEAFF. The CDR3 region has the DNA TGTGCCAGCAGCCCTACCGGGACAGCGAACACTGAAGCTTTCTTT.

The chain uses TRBV5-1 and TRBJ1-2, with D hard to call. Per the germline V gene, CDR1 is SGHRS and CDR2 is YFSETQ. This CDR3 spans 13 amino acids. The V and J ends lost 0 bases and 3 bases respectively, with 6 bases between them. DNA for the CDR3: TGCGCCAGCAGCTTGGGGCTGGACTATGGCTACACCTTC. Translated, it gives CASSLGLDYGYTF. Filled out from reference TRBV5-1 and TRBJ1-2, the complete variable domain reads KAGVTQTPRYLIKTRGQQVTLSCSPISGHRSVSWYQQTPGQGLQFLFEYFSETQRNKGNFPGRFSGRQFSNSRSEMNVSTLELGDSALYLCASSLGLDYGYTFGSGTRLTVV.

The chain employs TRBV29-1 and TRBJ1-2, with 7 bases matching TRBD1. CDR1 is SQVTM and CDR2 is ANQGSEA in the germline V gene. The CDR3 length is 11 residues. J lost 6 bases, V lost 8 bases, and 6 bases had no gene match. The CDR3 region is CSLDRVDGYTF. CDR3 coding DNA: TGCAGCCTCGACAGGGTGGATGGCTACACCTTC. Complete variable domain (other parts from reference TRBV29-1 and TRBJ1-2): SAVISQKPSRDICQRGTSLTIQCQVDSQVTMMFWYRQQPGQSLTLIATANQGSEATYESGFVIDKFPISRPNLTFSTLTVSNMSPEDSSIYLCSLDRVDGYTFGSGTRLTVV.

This rearrangement joins TRBV27 to TRBJ2-2, with D maybe TRBD1 (6 bases). The CDR3 is 15 amino acids. Germline V gene lookup returns CDR1 MNHEY and CDR2 SMNVEV (reference sequence). V was cut by 8 bases and J by 6 bases, with 19 bases left in between. The CDR3 reads CASCIRDTGPGELFF. CDR3 DNA sequence: TGTGCCAGCTGCATCCGGGACACCGGTCCCGGGGAGCTGTTTTTT.

The chain employs TRBV18 and TRBJ1-4; D gene unclear. Germline CDR1 KGHSH, CDR2 LQKENI. V lost 1 base and J lost 6, with 6 bases in between. This CDR3 is 13 amino acids long. The CDR3 nucleotides read TGTGCCAGCTCACCACGAGTCGATGAAAAACTGTTTTTT. Residues: CASSPRVDEKLFF.

Comments on this clone: Other DNA sequences in this specimen translate into the identical CDR3. The gene calls are TRBV7-2 and TRBJ1-5; 8 nucleotides align to TRBD1. Per the germline V gene, CDR1 is SGHTA and CDR2 is FQGNSA. The V gene end was trimmed by 0 bases and the J gene end by 4 bases; junction bases not matched to a gene: 2. This CDR3 region has 15 residues. CDR3: CASSLAGQGNQPQHF. DNA of the CDR3: TGTGCCAGCAGCTTAGCCGGACAGGGAAATCAGCCCCAGCATTTT.

J is TRBJ2-1 and V is TRBV5-6; 14 bases line up with TRBD2. The CDR3 is made up of 14 amino acids. V shed 2 bases, J shed 11 bases, and the junction held 3 bases outside the gene matches. Germline V gives CDR1 SGHDT, CDR2 YYEEEE. CDR3 residues: CASSFGLAGGQQFF. The DNA of the CDR3 is TGTGCCAGCAGCTTCGGACTAGCGGGAGGCCAGCAGTTCTTC.

The genes are TRBV6-1 and TRBJ2-3; 7 bases are a match to TRBD2. The V segment lost 2 bases and the J segment 6 bases; nucleotides outside the gene matches: 8. The CDR3 has 15 residues. Germline V gene data show CDR1 as MNHNS and CDR2 as SASEGT. The DNA of the CDR3 is TGTGCCAGCAGTGAAAGGCGGGGGTCGGCGGATACGCAGTATTTT. Translated: CASSERRGSADTQYF.

The chain couples TRBV7-2 to TRBJ2-3; D not certain. V was pared by 5 bases and J by 2 bases, with 5 bases between. CDR3 length: 12 residues. Germline assignment: CDR1 SGHTA and CDR2 FQGNSA. The CDR3 here is CASSQNTDTQYF. As DNA, the CDR3 is TGTGCCAGCAGCCAGAACACAGATACGCAGTATTTT.

The genes are TRBV2 and TRBJ2-1, with 8 positions matching TRBD2. CDR3 length: 14 amino acids. V dropped 8 bases and J dropped 9; count of bases not matched to a gene: 12. CDR1 is SNHLY and CDR2 is FYNNEI in the germline V gene. Here the CDR3 reads CASGRLAGGVEQFF. CDR3 bases: TGTGCCAGCGGGAGGCTAGCGGGTGGTGTTGAGCAGTTCTTC.

This chain connects TRBV12-3 or TRBV12-4 to TRBJ2-1; 11 nucleotides align to TRBD2. CDR3 length: 13 residues. The junction had 2 bases not matched to a gene; V was cut back by 6 bases and J by 7 bases. The CDR3: CASSPSGRNEQFF. The CDR3 DNA is TGTGCCAGCAGCCCTAGCGGGAGGAATGAGCAGTTCTTC.

The chain has TRBV5-5 and TRBJ1-2, with D perhaps matching TRBD1 (5 bases). Germline lookup yields CDR1 SGHKS and CDR2 YYEKEE (reference sequence). The CDR3 totals 15 residues. Trimming pared 0 bases from V and 2 bases from J, leaving 11 bases between. CDR3: CASSLVGRGNYGYTF. In DNA form, the CDR3 reads TGTGCCAGCAGCTTGGTGGGACGGGGGAACTATGGCTACACCTTC.

V gene TRBV19 combines with J gene TRBJ1-1, with 7 nucleotides matching TRBD1. The CDR3 loop spans 16 amino acids. CDR1 and CDR2 from the germline V gene are LNHDA and SQIVND (reference sequence). J lost 1 base, V lost 0 bases, and 5 bases had no gene match. CDR3 coding DNA: TGTGCCAGTAGTATAGAGGGAGACAGGGCGAACACTGAAGCTTTCTTT. This translates into CASSIEGDRANTEAFF.

V usage is TRBV7-9 and J usage is TRBJ1-2; 8 nucleotides match TRBD1. V gave up 2 bases and J gave up 8 bases; unmatched junction bases: 4. The CDR3 consists of 13 residues. Germline V gene sequence: CDR1 SEHNR, CDR2 FQNEAQ (reference sequence). CDR3 amino acids: CASSLRTGLGYTF. The CDR3 DNA follows: TGTGCCAGCAGCTTAAGGACAGGGTTAGGCTACACCTTC.

The rearrangement uses TRBV28 and TRBJ2-3, with D possibly being TRBD2 (5 bases). The ends were cut back, 2 bases at V and 2 bases at J, with 20 bases in the middle. Per germline, CDR1 MDHEN and CDR2 SYDVKM. The CDR3 extends over 18 amino acids. The CDR3 bases are TGTGCCAGCAGTTTAGGTCTTTCAGAGGGCAGAAACACAGATACGCAGTATTTT. As protein: CASSLGLSEGRNTDTQYF.

V and J are TRBV12-3 or TRBV12-4 and TRBJ2-1; D is uncertain. With 1 base removed from V and 7 bases from J, the gap between germline ends came to 5 bases. CDR3 length equals 12 residues. In DNA, the CDR3 is TGTGCCAGCAGTTTAGTTCGGAATGAGCAGTTCTTC. Its translation: CASSLVRNEQFF.

A single count supports this clone. The V gene is TRBV12-3 or TRBV12-4, the J gene TRBJ1-2; a weak D match, TRBD1 (6 bases). The CDR3 is 13 amino acids. Trimming removed 7 bases from V and 4 bases from J, with 13 bases in between. For the CDR3, the DNA is TGTGCCAGCAACTTGGACAGTGCCTATGGCTACACCTTC. It specifies CASNLDSAYGYTF.

The chain uses TRBV24-1 and TRBJ1-2; D uncertain. V shed 1 base and J shed 4 bases, with 3 bases lying between them. CDR1 is KGHDR and CDR2 is SFDVKD in the germline V gene. The CDR3 spans 12 residues. The CDR3, as DNA: TGTGCCACCAGTGATTTCAGCTATGGCTACACCTTC. Protein product: CATSDFSYGYTF.

The chain employs TRBV18 and TRBJ1-5; 9 bases are a match to TRBD1. CDR3 length equals 15 residues. J was trimmed by 7 bases and V by 5 bases; bases with no gene match: 9. CDR1 and CDR2 from the germline V gene are KGHSH and LQKENI. The DNA for the CDR3 is TGTGCCAGCTCATCCCGGACAGGGGCGGACCAGCCCCAGCATTTT. Translated: CASSSRTGADQPQHF.

The J gene is TRBJ2-1, the V gene TRBV7-9; D is uncertain. Germline loops: CDR1 SEHNR, CDR2 FQNEAQ (reference sequence). This CDR3 is 16 amino acids long. The V end lost 1 base, the J end lost 3 bases, and 13 bases lay between the germline ends. The CDR3 DNA follows: TGTGCCAGCAGCTTAGGGAGTCTCTTACTCTACAATGAGCAGTTCTTC. Translated: CASSLGSLLLYNEQFF.

The chain uses TRBV28 and TRBJ1-5; TRBD1 is a possible D gene (5 bases). This CDR3 contains 15 residues. Germline-derived CDR1 and CDR2 are MDHEN and SYDVKM. V was trimmed by 2 bases and J by 3 bases, leaving 11 bases between them. The CDR3 loop is CASSLPSGPNQPQHF. DNA of the CDR3: TGTGCCAGCAGTTTACCCTCAGGGCCCAATCAGCCCCAGCATTTT.

V and J are TRBV13 and TRBJ2-1; perhaps TRBD1 as D (5 bases). This CDR3 contains 14 residues. Trimming pared 5 bases from V and 7 bases from J, leaving 15 bases between. Germline V gene data show CDR1 as PRHDT and CDR2 as FYEKMQ (reference sequence). CDR3 sequence (DNA): TGTGCCAGCAGCGTCGAAGGGGCCTGGAATGAGCAGTTCTTC. Protein: CASSVEGAWNEQFF.

This clone was recorded a few times. The V gene is TRBV28, the J gene TRBJ1-2, with D possibly matching TRBD1 (6 bases). Per the germline V gene, CDR1 is MDHEN and CDR2 is SYDVKM. Trimming removed 1 base from V and 8 bases from J, with 17 bases in between. CDR3 length equals 15 residues. Here the CDR3 reads CASSLLTQGIGGYTF. The CDR3 bases are TGTGCCAGCAGTTTATTGACACAGGGTATAGGGGGCTACACCTTC.

The V gene is TRBV28, the J gene TRBJ1-5, with 7 bases that match TRBD1. The germline gives CDR1 MDHEN, CDR2 SYDVKM. V shed 5 bases, J shed 6 bases, and the junction held 7 bases outside the gene matches. CDR3 size: 14 residues. The DNA for the CDR3 is TGTGCCAGCAGTCCCAGGGGGACTAGTCAGCCCCAGCATTTT. It specifies CASSPRGTSQPQHF.

In its sample, this clone was seen once. The chain joins TRBV9 to TRBJ2-2; D possibly corresponds to TRBD2 (7 bases). V lost 0 bases and J lost 6, with 18 bases in between. The CDR3 contains 17 residues. Germline assignment: CDR1 SGDLS and CDR2 YYNGEE. For the CDR3, the DNA is TGTGCCAGCAGCGTAGTTGCGGGGGCCCTCAAGGCCGGGGAGCTGTTTTTT. It is translated as CASSVVAGALKAGELFF.